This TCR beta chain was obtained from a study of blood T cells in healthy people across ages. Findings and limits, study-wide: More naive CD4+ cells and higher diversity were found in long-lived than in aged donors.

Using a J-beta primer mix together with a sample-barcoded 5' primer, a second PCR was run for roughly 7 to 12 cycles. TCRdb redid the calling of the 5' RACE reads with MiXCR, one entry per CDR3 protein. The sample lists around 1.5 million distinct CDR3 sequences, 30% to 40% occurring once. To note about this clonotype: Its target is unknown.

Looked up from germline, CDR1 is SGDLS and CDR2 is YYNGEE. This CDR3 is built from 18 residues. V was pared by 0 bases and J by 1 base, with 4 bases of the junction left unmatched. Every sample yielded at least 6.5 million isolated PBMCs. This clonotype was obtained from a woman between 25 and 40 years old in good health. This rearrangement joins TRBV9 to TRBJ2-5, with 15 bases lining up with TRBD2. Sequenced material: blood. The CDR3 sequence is CASSVGTSGGGPQETQYF. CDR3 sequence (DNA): TGTGCCAGCAGCGTAGGGACTAGCGGGGGGGGGCCCCAAGAGACCCAGTACTTC.